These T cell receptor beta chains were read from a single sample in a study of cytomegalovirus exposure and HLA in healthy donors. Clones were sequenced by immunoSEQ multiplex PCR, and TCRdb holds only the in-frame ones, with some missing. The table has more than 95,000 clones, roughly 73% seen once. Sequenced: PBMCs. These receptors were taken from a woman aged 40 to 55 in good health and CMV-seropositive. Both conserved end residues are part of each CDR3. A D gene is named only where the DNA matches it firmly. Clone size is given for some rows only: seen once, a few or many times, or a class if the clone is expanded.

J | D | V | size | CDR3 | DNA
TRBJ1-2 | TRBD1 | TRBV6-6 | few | CASSYGQGNYGYTF | TGTGCCAGCAGTTACGGACAGGGAAACTATGGCTACACCTTC
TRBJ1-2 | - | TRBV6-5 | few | CASSPRGMSYGYTF | TGTGCCAGCAGCCCCCGGGGGATGAGCTATGGCTACACCTTC
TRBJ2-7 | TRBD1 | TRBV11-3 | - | CASSSRDRLFYEQYF | TGTGCCAGCAGCTCTCGGGACAGACTTTTCTACGAGCAGTACTTC
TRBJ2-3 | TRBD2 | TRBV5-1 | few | CASSLVPGGDTQYF | TGCGCCAGCAGCTTGGTTCCGGGGGGAGATACGCAGTATTTT
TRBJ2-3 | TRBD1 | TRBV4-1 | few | CASRKTDRSSTDTQYF | TGCGCCAGCAGAAAAACGGACAGGTCTAGCACAGATACGCAGTATTTT
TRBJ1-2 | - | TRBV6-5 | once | CASSYEAGFRGYTF | TGTGCCAGCAGTTACGAGGCAGGGTTTCGGGGCTACACCTTC
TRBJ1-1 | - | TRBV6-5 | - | CASSGPGEVFTEASF | TGTGCCAGCAGTGGTCCCGGGGAGGTATTCACTGAAGCTTCCTTT
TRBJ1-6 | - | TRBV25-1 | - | CASNWRDNSPLHF | TGTGCCAGCAATTGGAGAGATAATTCACCCCTCCACTTT
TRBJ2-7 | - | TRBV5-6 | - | CASSLGQGKREQYF | TGTGCCAGCAGCTTGGGGCAGGGGAAGAGGGAGCAGTACTTC
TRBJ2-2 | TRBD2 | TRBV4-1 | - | CASSHPPGGTNTGELFF | TGCGCCAGCAGCCATCCCCCCGGGGGGACGAACACCGGGGAGCTGTTTTTT
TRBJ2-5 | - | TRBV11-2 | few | CASSPRGSGQGRRETQYF | TGTGCCAGCAGCCCCAGAGGATCCGGGCAGGGGCGGAGGGAGACCCAGTACTTC
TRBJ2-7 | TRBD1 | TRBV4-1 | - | CASSPGTVYYEQYF | TGCGCCAGCAGCCCAGGGACAGTATACTACGAGCAGTACTTC
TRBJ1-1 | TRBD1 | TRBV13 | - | CASSLVQGADTEAFF | TGTGCCAGCAGCTTAGTACAGGGGGCGGACACTGAAGCTTTCTTT
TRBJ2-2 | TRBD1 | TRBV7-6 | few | CASSIGTGPWELFF | TGTGCCAGCAGCATCGGGACAGGGCCGTGGGAGCTGTTTTTT
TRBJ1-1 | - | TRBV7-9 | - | CASSSLRDYTPF | TGTGCCAGCAGCTCCCTCCGGGACTACACTCCTTTT
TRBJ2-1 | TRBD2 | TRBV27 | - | CASSLESAGGLSYNEQFF | TGTGCCAGCAGTTTAGAGTCTGCGGGGGGTCTATCCTACAATGAGCAGTTCTTC
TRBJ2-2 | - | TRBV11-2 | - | CASTGIRSGELFF | TGTGCCAGCACGGGAATACGGTCCGGGGAGCTGTTTTTT
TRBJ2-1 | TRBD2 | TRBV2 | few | CASRAGTSSYNEQFF | TGTGCCAGCAGGGCCGGGACTAGCTCCTACAATGAGCAGTTCTTC
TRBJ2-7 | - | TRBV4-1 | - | CASSHGRSRVHEQYF | TGCGCCAGCAGCCACGGAAGGTCCAGGGTCCACGAGCAGTACTTC
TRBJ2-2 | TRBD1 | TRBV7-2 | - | CASSRPGQGNTGELFF | TGTGCCAGCAGCCGACCGGGACAGGGCAACACCGGGGAGCTGTTTTTT
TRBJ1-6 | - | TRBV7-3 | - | CASSPDSNSPLHF | TGTGCCAGCAGCCCAGACAGTAATTCACCCCTCCACTTT
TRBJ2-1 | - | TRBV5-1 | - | CASSFGQNRFF | TGCGCCAGCAGCTTCGGACAGAACCGATTCTTC
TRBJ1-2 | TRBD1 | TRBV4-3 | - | CASSQAGTGDDGYTF | TGCGCCAGCAGCCAAGCAGGGACAGGGGACGATGGCTACACCTTC
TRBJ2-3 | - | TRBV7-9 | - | CASSSTSGLSTDTQYF | TGTGCCAGCAGCTCGACAAGCGGGCTAAGCACAGATACGCAGTATTTT
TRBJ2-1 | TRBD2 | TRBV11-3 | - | CASTLSGGYNEQFF | TGTGCCAGCACCTTAAGCGGGGGCTACAATGAGCAGTTCTTC
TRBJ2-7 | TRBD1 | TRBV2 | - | CASRVHPTGMVYEQYF | TGTGCCAGCAGAGTGCACCCGACAGGGATGGTTTACGAGCAGTACTTC
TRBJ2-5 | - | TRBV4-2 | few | CASSQAFGHTGETQYF | TGTGCCAGCAGCCAAGCCTTCGGACACACGGGAGAGACCCAGTACTTC
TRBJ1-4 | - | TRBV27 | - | CASRPLGQFNEKLFF | TGTGCCAGCAGGCCCCTAGGACAGTTTAATGAAAAACTGTTTTTT
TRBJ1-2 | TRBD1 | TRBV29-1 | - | CSVEDRRQGDYGYTF | TGCAGCGTTGAAGATCGTCGGCAGGGGGACTATGGCTACACCTTC
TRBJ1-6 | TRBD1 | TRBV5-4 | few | CASSFSTAGGGLSSPLHF | TGTGCCAGCAGCTTCTCGACGGCAGGGGGCGGGTTAAGTTCACCCCTCCACTTT
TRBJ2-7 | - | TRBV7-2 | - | CASSLRWGLSDHEQYF | TGTGCCAGCAGCCTCAGATGGGGGCTGTCGGACCACGAGCAGTACTTC
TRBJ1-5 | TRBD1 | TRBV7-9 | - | CSSSSDRGAPSNQPQHF | TGTTCCAGCAGCTCAGACAGGGGGGCCCCAAGCAATCAGCCCCAGCATTTT
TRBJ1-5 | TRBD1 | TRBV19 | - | CASRRGRTQPQHF | TGTGCCAGTAGGAGGGGGCGCACCCAGCCCCAGCATTTT
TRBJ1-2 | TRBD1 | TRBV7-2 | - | CASSAIQGTYGYTF | TGTGCCAGCAGCGCCATACAGGGGACGTATGGCTACACCTTC
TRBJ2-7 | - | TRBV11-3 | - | CASSPGRQGVPSYEQYF | TGTGCCAGCAGCCCGGGGAGGCAGGGGGTACCGAGCTACGAGCAGTACTTC
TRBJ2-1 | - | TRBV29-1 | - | CSVEGLVSYNEQFF | TGCAGCGTTGAAGGACTGGTCTCCTACAATGAGCAGTTCTTC
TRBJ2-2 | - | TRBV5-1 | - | CASSLITGDTGELFF | TGCGCCAGCAGCTTGATTACAGGAGACACCGGGGAGCTGTTTTTT
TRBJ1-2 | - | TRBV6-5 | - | CASSYSQGGGYGYTF | TGTGCCAGCAGTTACTCGCAGGGCGGTGGCTATGGCTACACCTTC
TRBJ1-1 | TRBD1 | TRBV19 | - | CASSARDRRNTEAFF | TGTGCCAGTAGCGCACGGGACAGGAGGAACACTGAAGCTTTCTTT
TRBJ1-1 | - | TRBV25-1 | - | CASRDIRTVDTEAFF | TGTGCCAGCAGGGATATAAGGACAGTGGACACTGAAGCTTTCTTT
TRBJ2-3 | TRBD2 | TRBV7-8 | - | CASSLAPSGSTDTQYF | TGTGCCAGCAGCTTAGCTCCTAGCGGGAGCACAGATACGCAGTATTTT